The 9 T cell receptor beta chains listed next were all sequenced from one sample in a study of T-cell memory formation after mild COVID-19. In TCRdb, the 5' RACE reads were re-called with MiXCR into one record per CDR3 protein. The repertoire includes roughly 280,000 distinct CDR3 sequences, around 15% of them detected once, and around a fifth sits in the top ten. The sample was PBMCs or a T cell subset sorted from them (not recorded which). The receptor set was obtained from a man aged 18 to 35 who had mild COVID-19 (a few samples of this study predate the infection). Cell type and time point are not known.

This CDR3 is CASSLNGGRTDTQYF. CDR3 in DNA: TGTGCCAGCTCACTAAACGGCGGTCGCACAGATACGCAGTATTTT. The V and J genes are TRBV18 and TRBJ2-3; D is unresolved. Trimming removed 4 bases from V and 1 base from J, with 12 bases in between. Germline V gives CDR1 KGHSH, CDR2 LQKENI. The CDR3 has 15 residues.

This clonotype was seen at least ten times. The chain carries TRBV4-1 and TRBJ2-3; D call uncertain. Looked up from germline, CDR1 is MGHRA and CDR2 is YSYEKL. The CDR3 length is 14 residues. V was shortened by 0 bases and J by 3 bases, with 7 bases between the two germline ends. The CDR3 bases are TGCGCCAGCAGCCAAGATCCAAGGACAGATACGCAGTATTTT. It specifies CASSQDPRTDTQYF.

The DNA for the CDR3 is TGCGCCAGCAGATCCTACCGGAACATCCCGGGACAGGAAGCCACAAGCTCTGGGGCCAACGTCCTGACTTTC. Amino acids: CASRSYRNIPGQEATSSGANVLTF. J is TRBJ2-6 and V is TRBV4-1; the match to TRBD1 covers 8 bases. J gave up 0 bases and V 6 bases, and 28 bases lay outside the gene matches. CDR1 and CDR2 from the germline V gene are MGHRA and YSYEKL. The CDR3 contains 24 residues.

This clonotype appeared a few times. The chain carries TRBV27 and TRBJ1-2; a possible D gene is TRBD1 (5 bases). This CDR3 region has 14 residues. Trimming cost V 3 bases and J 0 bases, with 8 bases left between them. Looked up from germline, CDR1 is MNHEY and CDR2 is SMNVEV (reference sequence). CDR3 sequence: CASSFGGTNYGYTF. As DNA, the CDR3 is TGTGCCAGCAGTTTTGGGGGAACTAACTATGGCTACACCTTC.

This clonotype has just a few counts. The CDR3 bases are TGTGCCACCAGCAGTGAAACAGGGGGCTACACTGAAGCTTTCTTT. Its translation: CATSSETGGYTEAFF. The J gene is TRBJ1-1, the V gene TRBV15; TRBD1 matches 9 bases. The J segment lost 3 bases and the V segment lost 3 bases, leaving 5 bases of the junction unmatched. Germline V gives CDR1 LNHNV, CDR2 YYDKDF (reference sequence). The CDR3 has 15 residues.

This clonotype came up a few times. The V and J genes are TRBV6-5 and TRBJ1-5; a possible D gene is TRBD1 (6 bases). From germline, CDR1 is MNHEY and CDR2 SVGAGI. The CDR3 spans 15 residues. V lost 2 bases and J 5 bases, leaving 13 bases between the germline ends. The chain's CDR3 is CASSYTTGSDQPQHF. CDR3 bases: TGTGCCAGCAGTTACACAACAGGGTCGGATCAGCCCCAGCATTTT.

This clonotype occurred a few times. V gene TRBV12-3 or TRBV12-4 combines with J gene TRBJ2-3; D unresolved. This CDR3 contains 17 residues. Between the trimmed V and J ends, which lost 3 bases and 1 base, there was a span of 17 bases. Written as DNA, the CDR3 is TGTGCCAGCAGTTTTTCCCCCCCTATGGACCGCACAGATACGCAGTATTTT. Translated: CASSFSPPMDRTDTQYF.

J is TRBJ2-3 and V is TRBV27; the D call may be TRBD1 or TRBD2 (7 bases each). The CDR3 extends over 14 amino acids. V dropped 11 bases and J dropped 4 bases, with 19 bases sitting between them. Looked up from germline, CDR1 is MNHEY and CDR2 is SMNVEV (reference sequence). The CDR3 DNA reads as TGTGCCTCCAGGGGGGGGCTAACTCCAGATACGCAGTATTTT. Its translation is CASRGGLTPDTQYF.

The genes are TRBV5-6 and TRBJ1-2; TRBD1 matches at 7 bases. This CDR3 has 15 amino acids. Germline-derived CDR1 and CDR2 are SGHDT and YYEEEE. J lost 8 bases, V lost 5 bases, and 15 bases had no gene match. CDR3 sequence (DNA): TGTGCCAGCAGTTCCGGGACAGACCTATTTCAGGGCTACACCTTC. Translated: CASSSGTDLFQGYTF.